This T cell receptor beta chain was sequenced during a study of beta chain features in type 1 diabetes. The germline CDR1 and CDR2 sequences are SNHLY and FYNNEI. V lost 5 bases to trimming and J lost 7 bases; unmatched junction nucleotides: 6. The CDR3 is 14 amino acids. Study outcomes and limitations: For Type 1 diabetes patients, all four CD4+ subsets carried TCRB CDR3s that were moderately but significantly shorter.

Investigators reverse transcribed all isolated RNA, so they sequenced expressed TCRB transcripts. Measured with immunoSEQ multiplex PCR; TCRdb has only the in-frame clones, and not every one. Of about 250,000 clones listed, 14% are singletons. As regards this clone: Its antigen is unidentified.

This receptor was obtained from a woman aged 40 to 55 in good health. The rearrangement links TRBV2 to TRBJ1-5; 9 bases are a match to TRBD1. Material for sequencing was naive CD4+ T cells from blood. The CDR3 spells CASSKGQGRQPQHF. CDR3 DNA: TGTGCCAGCAGTAAGGGACAGGGCCGACAGCCCCAGCATTTT.